Listed here are 15 T cell receptor beta chains from one sample, sequenced in a study of CD8 T cells in Susac syndrome. The RNA, about 0.5 to 1 ug, was put through reverse transcription using random hexamers. One entry per CDR3 protein results from TCRdb running MiXCR on the immunoSEQ multiplex PCR reads. The repertoire holds around 95,000 distinct CDR3 sequences, with around 95% as singletons. The specimen sequenced was CD8+ T cells from PBMCs. These receptors were obtained from a human donor with Susac syndrome.

This chain joins TRBV12-3 or TRBV12-4 and TRBJ2-5; 7 bases are a match to TRBD1. CDR3 length: 15 amino acids. J was trimmed by 4 bases and V by 5 bases; bases with no gene match: 10. Written as DNA, the CDR3 is TGTGCCAGCAGTCCCGAAGACAGGGTAGGAGAGACCCAGTACTTC. Protein product: CASSPEDRVGETQYF.

The J gene is TRBJ1-1, the V gene TRBV19; 7 bases fit TRBD1. Germline-derived CDR1 and CDR2 are LNHDA and SQIVND (reference sequence). The CDR3 consists of 18 residues. The trim removed 1 base at V and 1 base at J, leaving 12 bases unmatched. DNA of the CDR3: TGTGCCAGTAGTATAGGTTGGAGGGGGCGGAAGGCGAACACTGAAGCTTTCTTT. It translates to CASSIGWRGRKANTEAFF.

The J gene is TRBJ2-7, the V gene TRBV19, with D tentatively TRBD1 or TRBD2 (5 bases each). This CDR3 is 12 amino acids long. Trimming cost V 10 bases and J 3 bases, with 13 bases left between them. Per the germline V gene, CDR1 is LNHDA and CDR2 is SQIVND (reference sequence). CDR3 loop: CATRDGVYEQYF. CDR3 sequence (DNA): TGTGCCACCCGGGACGGAGTCTACGAGCAGTACTTC.

This sequence joins TRBV11-1 and TRBJ2-1, with 12 positions matching TRBD2. The CDR3 runs to 18 residues. The J segment lost 3 bases and the V segment lost 3 bases, leaving 9 bases of the junction unmatched. Germline V gives CDR1 SGHAT, CDR2 FQDESV (reference sequence). CDR3 DNA: TGTGCCAGCAGCTTGGCCCGGACTAGCGGGGATCTCTACAATGAGCAGTTCTTC. This sequence encodes CASSLARTSGDLYNEQFF.

In DNA form, the CDR3 reads TGTGCCAGCAGAGGATTGGGGGACCCTGGAAACACCATATATTTT. Protein product: CASRGLGDPGNTIYF. This sequence joins TRBV7-8 and TRBJ1-3; D might be TRBD1 (5 bases). Germline CDR1 reads SGHVS; CDR2 reads FQNEAQ. Trimming removed 6 bases at V and 2 bases at J, with 14 bases between. This CDR3 comprises 15 residues.

This chain uses TRBV7-9 with TRBJ1-1; tentatively, D is TRBD1 (6 bases). From germline, CDR1 is SEHNR and CDR2 FQNEAQ (reference sequence). The ends were cut back, 5 bases at V and 3 bases at J, with 10 bases in the middle. The CDR3 has 13 residues. The CDR3 spells CASSVQGHTEAFF. The CDR3 coding sequence is TGTGCCAGCAGCGTTCAGGGGCACACTGAAGCTTTCTTT.

This chain joins TRBV20-1 and TRBJ2-5; 9 bases map to TRBD2. The CDR3 runs to 15 residues. V trimming: 2 bases; J trimming: 2 bases; junction bases outside the gene matches: 6. Germline-derived CDR1 and CDR2 are DFQATT and SNEGSKA (reference sequence). The CDR3 DNA reads as TGCAGTGCTAGATCTGGACTAGCGCGACAAGAGACCCAGTACTTC. Its translation is CSARSGLARQETQYF.

V is TRBV12-3 or TRBV12-4 and J is TRBJ2-2; tentatively, D is TRBD1 (6 bases). This CDR3 comprises 13 residues. Between the trimmed V and J ends, which lost 2 bases and 6 bases, there was a span of 7 bases. The CDR3 DNA reads as TGTGCCAGCAGTTTAAAGGGGGCCGGGGAGCTGTTTTTT. Protein sequence: CASSLKGAGELFF.

The rearrangement links TRBV20-1 to TRBJ2-5; D is perhaps TRBD2 (5 bases). V lost 3 bases and J lost 4, with 12 bases in between. Germline V gene data show CDR1 as DFQATT and CDR2 as SNEGSKA (reference sequence). CDR3 length: 13 residues. The CDR3 coding sequence is TGCAGTGCTAGTCCGGGGTTGGGAGAGACCCAGTACTTC. Protein: CSASPGLGETQYF.

The CDR3 is CASSSPGTSYEQYF. Written as DNA, the CDR3 is TGTGCCAGCAGCTCCCCCGGGACCTCCTACGAGCAGTACTTC. V is TRBV7-9 and J is TRBJ2-7, with D perhaps being TRBD1 or TRBD2 (5 bases each). This CDR3 region has 14 residues. Germline values: CDR1 SEHNR, CDR2 FQNEAQ (reference sequence). V was shortened by 4 bases and J by 0 bases, with 10 bases between the two germline ends.

The chain carries TRBV4-1 and TRBJ2-1, with TRBD1 identical over 8 bases. The CDR3 sequence is 12 residues long. Looked up from germline, CDR1 is MGHRA and CDR2 is YSYEKL. The trim removed 0 bases at V and 16 bases at J, leaving 5 bases unmatched. The CDR3 DNA reads as TGCGCCAGCAGCCAAGATGGAGGACAGGGTTTCTTC. It codes for CASSQDGGQGFF.

The chain links TRBV9 to TRBJ1-5, with TRBD1 as a possible D gene (5 bases). This CDR3 has 15 residues. Trimming removed 0 bases from V and 2 bases from J, with 9 bases in between. Germline V gene lookup returns CDR1 SGDLS and CDR2 YYNGEE. The CDR3 DNA is TGTGCCAGCAGCGTAGCAGGGTACGGCAATCAGCCCCAGCATTTT. Its translation is CASSVAGYGNQPQHF.

The chain employs TRBV6-6 and TRBJ2-5; 9 bases line up with TRBD1. This CDR3 comprises 14 residues. Germline V lookup: CDR1 MNHNY, CDR2 SVGAGI (reference sequence). V lost 2 bases, J lost 2 bases, and 0 bases stayed unmatched. The CDR3 sequence: CASSYDRGQETQYF. Here the CDR3 DNA reads TGTGCCAGCAGTTACGACAGGGGGCAAGAGACCCAGTACTTC.

J is TRBJ2-3 and V is TRBV6-4; 10 bases line up with TRBD2. CDR1 and CDR2 (germline): MRHNA, SNTAGT. The CDR3 has 14 amino acids. V lost 3 bases, J lost 4 bases, and 1 base stayed unmatched. The CDR3 nucleotides are TGTGCCAGCAGTGAGCTAGCGGGGGCAGATACGCAGTATTTT. Protein: CASSELAGADTQYF.

The chain carries TRBV15 and TRBJ1-5, with no clear D. Looked up from germline, CDR1 is LNHNV and CDR2 is YYDKDF (reference sequence). V was clipped by 0 bases and J by 4 bases, with 10 bases between them. This CDR3 has 15 residues. The CDR3 sequence: CATSRDLSVNQPQHF. The CDR3 nucleotides read TGTGCCACCAGCAGAGATCTCAGTGTGAATCAGCCCCAGCATTTT. The variable domain in full, completed from reference TRBV15 and TRBJ1-5, reads DAMVIQNPRYQVTQFGKPVTLSCSQTLNHNVMYWYQQKSSQAPKLLFHYYDKDFNNEADTPDNFQSRRPNTSFCFLDIRSPGLGDTAMYLCATSRDLSVNQPQHFGDGTRLSIL.